Reported below is one T cell receptor beta chain. Its specificity is not known. Assay: immunoSEQ multiplex PCR; the TCRdb copy retains only in-frame clones and omits some. The data contain more than 25,000 clones, roughly 68% of them singletons. The data are from a study of OX40 agonist ivuxolimab in advanced cancers. Overall study: The study enrolled dose-escalation patients with hepatocellular carcinoma, melanoma, renal cell or head and neck cancer. Partial responses occurred in Three dose-escalation patients, one with hepatocellular carcinoma and two with cutaneous melanoma. Study-wide results and caveats: Normalized T-cell clonal expansion was also low in a subset of nonresponders. CD8+ T cells showed, on average, more clonal expansion than CD4+ cells.

The CDR3 length is 16 residues. The V end was cut by 2 bases, the J end by 2 bases, with 13 bases between. Per germline, CDR1 SGHRS and CDR2 YFSETQ. The chain is built from TRBV5-1 and TRBJ2-2, with D unresolved. The sequence was collected from an adult with an advanced solid tumor such as melanoma, head and neck, liver or kidney cancer. The sequenced sample was CD4+ or CD8+ T cells sorted from blood, obtained in a trial of the OX40 agonist ivuxolimab. CDR3 region: CASSFFPAVNTGELFF. CDR3 nucleotide sequence: TGCGCCAGCAGCTTCTTTCCGGCAGTAAACACCGGGGAGCTGTTTTTT. Filled out from reference TRBV5-1 and TRBJ2-2, the complete variable domain reads KAGVTQTPRYLIKTRGQQVTLSCSPISGHRSVSWYQQTPGQGLQFLFEYFSETQRNKGNFPGRFSGRQFSNSRSEMNVSTLELGDSALYLCASSFFPAVNTGELFFGEGSRLTVL.